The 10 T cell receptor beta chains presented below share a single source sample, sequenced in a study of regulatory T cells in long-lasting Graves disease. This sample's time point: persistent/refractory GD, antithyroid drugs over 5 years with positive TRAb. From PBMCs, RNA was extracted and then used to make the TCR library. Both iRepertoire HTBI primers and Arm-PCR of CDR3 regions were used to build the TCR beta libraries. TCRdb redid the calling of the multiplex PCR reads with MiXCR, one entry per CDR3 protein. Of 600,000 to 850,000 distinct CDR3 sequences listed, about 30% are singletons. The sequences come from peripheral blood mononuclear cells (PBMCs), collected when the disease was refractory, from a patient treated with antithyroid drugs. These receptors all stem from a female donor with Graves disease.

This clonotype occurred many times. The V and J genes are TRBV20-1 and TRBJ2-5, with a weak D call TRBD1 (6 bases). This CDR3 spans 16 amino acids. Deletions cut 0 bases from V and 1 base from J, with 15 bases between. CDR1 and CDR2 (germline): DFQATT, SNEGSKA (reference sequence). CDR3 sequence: CSARDGTKGGQETQYF. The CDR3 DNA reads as TGCAGTGCTAGAGATGGTACGAAAGGGGGCCAAGAGACCCAGTACTTC.

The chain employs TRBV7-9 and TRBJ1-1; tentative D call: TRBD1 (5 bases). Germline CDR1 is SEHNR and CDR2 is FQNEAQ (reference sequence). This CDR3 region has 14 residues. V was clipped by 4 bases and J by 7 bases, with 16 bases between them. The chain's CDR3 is CASSSGRPVNEAFF. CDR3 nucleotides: TGTGCCAGCAGCTCGGGACGACCTGTAAATGAAGCTTTCTTT.

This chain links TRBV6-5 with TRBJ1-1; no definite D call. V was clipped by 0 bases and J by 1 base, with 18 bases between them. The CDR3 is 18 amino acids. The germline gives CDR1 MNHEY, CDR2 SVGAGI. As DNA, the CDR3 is TGTGCCAGCAGTTACTCGAGGCAGATCAATTTTAGGAACACTGAAGCTTTCTTT. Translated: CASSYSRQINFRNTEAFF.

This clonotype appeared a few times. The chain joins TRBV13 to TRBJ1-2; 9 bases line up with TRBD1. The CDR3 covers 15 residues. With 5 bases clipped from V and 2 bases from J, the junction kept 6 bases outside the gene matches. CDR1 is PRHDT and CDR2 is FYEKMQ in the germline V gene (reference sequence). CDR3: CASSGGTGRNYGYTF. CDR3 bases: TGTGCCAGCAGCGGGGGGACAGGGCGAAACTATGGCTACACCTTC.

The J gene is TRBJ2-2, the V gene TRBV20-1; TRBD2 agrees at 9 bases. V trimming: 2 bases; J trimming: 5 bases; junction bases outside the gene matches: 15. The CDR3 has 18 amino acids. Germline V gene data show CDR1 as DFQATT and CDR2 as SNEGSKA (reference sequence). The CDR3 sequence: CSARRPGSSGTPTGELFF. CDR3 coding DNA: TGCAGTGCTAGACGTCCGGGGTCTAGCGGGACTCCTACCGGGGAGCTGTTTTTT.

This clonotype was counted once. CDR3: CASSTRDRVGVTEAFF. The CDR3 DNA is TGCGCCAGCAGTACTCGGGACAGGGTGGGGGTTACTGAAGCTTTCTTT. The chain uses TRBV5-1 and TRBJ1-1; 9 nucleotides agree with TRBD1. The germline V gene encodes CDR1 SGHRS and CDR2 YFSETQ. The J segment lost 5 bases and the V segment lost 5 bases, leaving 13 bases of the junction unmatched. This CDR3 has 16 residues.

CDR3 coding DNA: TGTGCCAGCAGCTTCCGGGGAGCGGAGGTCTACGAGCAGTACTTC. Translation gives CASSFRGAEVYEQYF. The chain employs TRBV5-6 and TRBJ2-7; D might be TRBD2 (5 bases). CDR3 size: 15 residues. Per the germline V gene, CDR1 is SGHDT and CDR2 is YYEEEE. V lost 2 bases to trimming and J lost 3 bases, with 15 bases between them.

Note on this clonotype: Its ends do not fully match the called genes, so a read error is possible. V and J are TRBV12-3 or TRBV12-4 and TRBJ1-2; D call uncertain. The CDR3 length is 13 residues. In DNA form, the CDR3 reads TGTGCCAGCAGCCTTATACGAACGGGCCTCGTGCACTTC. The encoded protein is CASSLIRTGLVHF.

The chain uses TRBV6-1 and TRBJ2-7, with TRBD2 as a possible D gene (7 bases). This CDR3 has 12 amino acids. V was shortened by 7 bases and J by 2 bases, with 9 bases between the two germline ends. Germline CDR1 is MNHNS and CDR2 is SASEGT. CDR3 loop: CASTGGPYEQYF. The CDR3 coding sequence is TGTGCCAGCACGGGGGGCCCCTACGAGCAGTACTTC.

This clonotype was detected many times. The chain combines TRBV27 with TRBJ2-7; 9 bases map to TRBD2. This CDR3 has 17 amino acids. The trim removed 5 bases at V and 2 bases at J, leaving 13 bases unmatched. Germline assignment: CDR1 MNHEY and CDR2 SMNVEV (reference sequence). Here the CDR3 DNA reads TGTGCCAGCAGTCTAACCACGACTAGCGGAGCTACCTACGAGCAGTACTTC. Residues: CASSLTTTSGATYEQYF.